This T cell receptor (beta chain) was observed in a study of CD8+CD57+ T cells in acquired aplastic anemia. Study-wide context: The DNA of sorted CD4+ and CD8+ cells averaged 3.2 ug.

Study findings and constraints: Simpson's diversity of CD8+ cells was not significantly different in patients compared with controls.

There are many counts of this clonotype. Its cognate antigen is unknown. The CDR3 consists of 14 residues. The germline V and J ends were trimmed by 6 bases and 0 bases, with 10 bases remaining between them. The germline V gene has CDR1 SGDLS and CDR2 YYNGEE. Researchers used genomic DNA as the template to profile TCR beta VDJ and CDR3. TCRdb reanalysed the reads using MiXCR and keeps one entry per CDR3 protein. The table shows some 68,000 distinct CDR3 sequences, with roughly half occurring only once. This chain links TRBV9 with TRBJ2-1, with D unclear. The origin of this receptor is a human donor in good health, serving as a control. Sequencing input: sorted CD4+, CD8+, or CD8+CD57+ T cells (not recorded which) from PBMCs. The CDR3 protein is CASNRRGSYNEQFF. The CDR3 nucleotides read TGTGCCAGCAACCGACGCGGCTCCTACAATGAGCAGTTCTTC.